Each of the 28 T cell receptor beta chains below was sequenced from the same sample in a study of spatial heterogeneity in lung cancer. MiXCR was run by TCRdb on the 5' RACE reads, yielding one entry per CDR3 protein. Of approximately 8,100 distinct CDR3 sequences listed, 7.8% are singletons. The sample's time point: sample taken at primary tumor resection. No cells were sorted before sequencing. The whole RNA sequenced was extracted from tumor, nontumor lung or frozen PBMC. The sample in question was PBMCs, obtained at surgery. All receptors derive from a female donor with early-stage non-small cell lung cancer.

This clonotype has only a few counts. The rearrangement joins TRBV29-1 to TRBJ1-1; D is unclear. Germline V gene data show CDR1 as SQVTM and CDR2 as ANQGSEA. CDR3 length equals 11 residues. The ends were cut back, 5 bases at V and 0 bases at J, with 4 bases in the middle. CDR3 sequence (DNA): TGCAGCGTTTCGTTGAACACTGAAGCTTTCTTT. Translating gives CSVSLNTEAFF.

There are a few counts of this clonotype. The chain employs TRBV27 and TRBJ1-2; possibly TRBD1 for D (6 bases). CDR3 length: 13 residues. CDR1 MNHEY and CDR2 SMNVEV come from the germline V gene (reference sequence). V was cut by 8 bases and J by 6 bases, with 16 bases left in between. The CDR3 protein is CASGGGRFNGYTF. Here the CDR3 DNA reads TGTGCCAGCGGGGGGGGGCGGTTTAATGGCTACACCTTC.

The CDR3 DNA reads as TGTGCCAGCAGCGTAGATCCAGGGGGCTCAGGCGAGCAGTACTTC. This gives the protein CASSVDPGGSGEQYF. The chain combines TRBV9 with TRBJ2-7; 8 nucleotides align to TRBD1. V shed 0 bases and J 6 bases; nucleotides not matched to a gene: 8. CDR1 and CDR2 from the germline V gene are SGDLS and YYNGEE. The CDR3 has 15 amino acids.

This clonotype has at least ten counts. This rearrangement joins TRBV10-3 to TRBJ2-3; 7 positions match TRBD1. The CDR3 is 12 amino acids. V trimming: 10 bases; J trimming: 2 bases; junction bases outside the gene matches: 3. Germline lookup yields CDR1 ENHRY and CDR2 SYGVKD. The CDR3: CATTGDTDTQYF. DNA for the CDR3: TGTGCCACCACAGGGGACACAGATACGCAGTATTTT.

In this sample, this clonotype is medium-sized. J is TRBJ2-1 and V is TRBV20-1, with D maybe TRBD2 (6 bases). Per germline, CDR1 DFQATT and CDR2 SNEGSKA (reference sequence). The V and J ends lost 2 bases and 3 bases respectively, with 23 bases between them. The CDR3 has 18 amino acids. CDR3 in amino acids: CSARQARPLAGIYNEQFF. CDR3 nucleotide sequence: TGCAGTGCTAGACAGGCTCGCCCCCTGGCGGGGATCTACAATGAGCAGTTCTTC.

CDR3 nucleotides: TGTGCCAGCCTCACTGGTAGCGGGGGACATTACAATGAGCAGTTCTTC. Residues: CASLTGSGGHYNEQFF. The chain uses TRBV12-3 or TRBV12-4 and TRBJ2-1; 9 nucleotides align to TRBD2. V lost 8 bases, J lost 4 bases, and 12 bases stayed unmatched. CDR3 length equals 16 residues.

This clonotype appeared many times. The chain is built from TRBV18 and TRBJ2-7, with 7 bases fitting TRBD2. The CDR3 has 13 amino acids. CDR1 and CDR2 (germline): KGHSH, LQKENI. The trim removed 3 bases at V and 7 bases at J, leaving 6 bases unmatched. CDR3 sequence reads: CASSPRTSREQYF. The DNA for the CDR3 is TGTGCCAGCTCACCTCGGACTAGTCGGGAGCAGTACTTC.

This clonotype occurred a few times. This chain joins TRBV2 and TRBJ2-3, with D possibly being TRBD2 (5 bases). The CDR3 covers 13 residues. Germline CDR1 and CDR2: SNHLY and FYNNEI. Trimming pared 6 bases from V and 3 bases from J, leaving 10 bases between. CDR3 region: CASREVETDTQYF. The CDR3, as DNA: TGTGCCAGCAGGGAGGTTGAAACAGATACGCAGTATTTT.

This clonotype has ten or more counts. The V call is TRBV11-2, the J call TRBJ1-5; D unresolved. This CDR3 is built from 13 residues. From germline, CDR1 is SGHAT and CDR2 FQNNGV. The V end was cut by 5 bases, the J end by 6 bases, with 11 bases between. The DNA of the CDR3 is TGTGCCAGCAGCCTAGGACTCAGTCAGCCCCAGCATTTT. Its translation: CASSLGLSQPQHF.

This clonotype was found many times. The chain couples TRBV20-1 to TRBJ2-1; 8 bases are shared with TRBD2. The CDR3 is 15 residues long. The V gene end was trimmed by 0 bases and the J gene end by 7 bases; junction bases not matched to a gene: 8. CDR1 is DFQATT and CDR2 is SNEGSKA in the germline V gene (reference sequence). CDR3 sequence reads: CSARDPREGVNEQFF. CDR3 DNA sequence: TGCAGTGCTAGAGATCCCCGGGAGGGGGTTAATGAGCAGTTCTTC.

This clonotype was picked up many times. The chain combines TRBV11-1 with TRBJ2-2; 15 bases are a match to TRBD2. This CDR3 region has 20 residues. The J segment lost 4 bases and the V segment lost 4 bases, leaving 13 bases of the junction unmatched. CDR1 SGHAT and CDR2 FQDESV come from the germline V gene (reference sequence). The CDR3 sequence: CASSSIEGLAGGPGTGELFF. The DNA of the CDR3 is TGTGCCAGCAGCTCGATCGAAGGACTAGCGGGGGGGCCGGGCACCGGGGAGCTGTTTTTT. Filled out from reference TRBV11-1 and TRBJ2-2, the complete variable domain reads EAEVAQSPRYKITEKSQAVAFWCDPISGHATLYWYRQILGQGPELLVQFQDESVVDDSQLPKDRFSAERLKGVDSTLKIQPAELGDSAMYLCASSSIEGLAGGPGTGELFFGEGSRLTVL.

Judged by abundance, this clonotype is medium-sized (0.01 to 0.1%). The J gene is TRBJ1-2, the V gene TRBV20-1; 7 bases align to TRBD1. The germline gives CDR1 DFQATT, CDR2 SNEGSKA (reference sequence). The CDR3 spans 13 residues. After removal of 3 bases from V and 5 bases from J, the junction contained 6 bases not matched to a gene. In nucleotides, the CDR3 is TGCAGTGCTAGCCCCGGGACAGATTATGGCTACACCTTC. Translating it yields CSASPGTDYGYTF.

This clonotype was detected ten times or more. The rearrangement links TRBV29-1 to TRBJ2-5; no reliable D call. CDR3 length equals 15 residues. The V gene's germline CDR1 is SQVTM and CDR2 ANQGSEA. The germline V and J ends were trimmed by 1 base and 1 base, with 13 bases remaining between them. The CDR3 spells CSVEAPRVGQETQYF. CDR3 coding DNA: TGCAGCGTTGAAGCCCCTCGGGTGGGCCAAGAGACCCAGTACTTC.

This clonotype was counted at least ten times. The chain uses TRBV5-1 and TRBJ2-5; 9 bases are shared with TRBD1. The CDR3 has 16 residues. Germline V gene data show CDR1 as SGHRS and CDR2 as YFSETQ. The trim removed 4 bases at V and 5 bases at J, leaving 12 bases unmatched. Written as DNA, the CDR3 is TGCGCCAGCAGCGGAGGGGACAGGGCGACTCGGGAGACCCAGTACTTC. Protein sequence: CASSGGDRATRETQYF.

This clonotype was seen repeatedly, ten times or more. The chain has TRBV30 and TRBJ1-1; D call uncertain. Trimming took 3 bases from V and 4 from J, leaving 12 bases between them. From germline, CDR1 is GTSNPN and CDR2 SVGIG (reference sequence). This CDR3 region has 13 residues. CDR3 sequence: CAWRDDKLTEAFF. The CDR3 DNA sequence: TGTGCCTGGAGAGATGACAAACTCACTGAAGCTTTCTTT.

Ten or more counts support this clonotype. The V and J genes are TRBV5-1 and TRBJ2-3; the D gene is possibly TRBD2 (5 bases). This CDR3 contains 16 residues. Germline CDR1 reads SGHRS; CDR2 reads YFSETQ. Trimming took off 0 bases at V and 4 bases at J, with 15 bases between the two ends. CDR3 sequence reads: CASSLASFTDPDTQYF. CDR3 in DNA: TGCGCCAGCAGCTTGGCTAGCTTTACCGACCCAGATACGCAGTATTTT. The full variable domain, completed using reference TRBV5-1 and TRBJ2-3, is KAGVTQTPRYLIKTRGQQVTLSCSPISGHRSVSWYQQTPGQGLQFLFEYFSETQRNKGNFPGRFSGRQFSNSRSEMNVSTLELGDSALYLCASSLASFTDPDTQYFGPGTRLTVL.

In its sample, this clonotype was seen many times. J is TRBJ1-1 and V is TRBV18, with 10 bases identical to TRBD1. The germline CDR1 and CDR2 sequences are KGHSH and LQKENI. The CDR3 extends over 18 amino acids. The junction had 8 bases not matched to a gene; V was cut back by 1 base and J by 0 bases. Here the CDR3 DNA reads TGTGCCAGCTCACCACGGGAGACAGGGGGCTTTATGAACACTGAAGCTTTCTTT. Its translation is CASSPRETGGFMNTEAFF. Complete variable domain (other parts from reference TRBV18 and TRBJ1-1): NAGVMQNPRHLVRRRGQEARLRCSPMKGHSHVYWYRQLPEEGLKFMVYLQKENIIDESGMPKERFSAEFPKEGPSILRIQQVVRGDSAAYFCASSPRETGGFMNTEAFFGQGTRLTVV.

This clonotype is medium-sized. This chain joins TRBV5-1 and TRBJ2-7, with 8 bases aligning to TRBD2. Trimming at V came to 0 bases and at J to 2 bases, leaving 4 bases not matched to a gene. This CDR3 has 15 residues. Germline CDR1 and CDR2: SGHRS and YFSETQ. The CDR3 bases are TGCGCCAGCAGCTTGGGTAATAGCGGGACCTACGAGCAGTACTTC. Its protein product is CASSLGNSGTYEQYF.

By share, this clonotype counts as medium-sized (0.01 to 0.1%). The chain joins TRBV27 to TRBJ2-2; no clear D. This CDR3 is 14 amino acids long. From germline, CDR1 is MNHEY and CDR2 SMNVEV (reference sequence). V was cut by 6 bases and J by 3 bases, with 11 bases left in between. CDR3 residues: CASSLRDYTGELFF. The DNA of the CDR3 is TGTGCCAGCAGCCTGCGAGATTACACCGGGGAGCTGTTTTTT.

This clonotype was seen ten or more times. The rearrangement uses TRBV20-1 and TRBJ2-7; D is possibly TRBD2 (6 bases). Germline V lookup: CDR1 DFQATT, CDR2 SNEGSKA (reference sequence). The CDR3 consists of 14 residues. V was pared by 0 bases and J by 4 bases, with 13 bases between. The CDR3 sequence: CSAREGSRGYEQYF. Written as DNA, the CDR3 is TGCAGTGCTAGAGAGGGATCACGGGGGTACGAGCAGTACTTC.

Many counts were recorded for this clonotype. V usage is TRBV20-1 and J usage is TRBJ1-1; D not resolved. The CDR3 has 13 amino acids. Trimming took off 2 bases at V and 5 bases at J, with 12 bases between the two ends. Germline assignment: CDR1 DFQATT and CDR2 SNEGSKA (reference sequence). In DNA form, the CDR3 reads TGCAGTGCTAGAAAGCAGCCTCGGACTGAAGCTTTCTTT. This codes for CSARKQPRTEAFF.

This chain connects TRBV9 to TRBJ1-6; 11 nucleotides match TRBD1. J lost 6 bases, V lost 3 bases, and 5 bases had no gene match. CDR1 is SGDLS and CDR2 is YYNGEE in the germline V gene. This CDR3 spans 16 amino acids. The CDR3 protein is CASSGTGTGGNSPLHF. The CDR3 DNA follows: TGTGCCAGCAGCGGTACGGGGACAGGGGGTAATTCACCCCTCCACTTT.

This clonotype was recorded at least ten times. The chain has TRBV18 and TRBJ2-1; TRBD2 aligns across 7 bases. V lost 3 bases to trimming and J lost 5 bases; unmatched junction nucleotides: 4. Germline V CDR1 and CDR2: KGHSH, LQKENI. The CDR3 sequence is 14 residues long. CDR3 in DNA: TGTGCCAGCTCACCCGCTAGCGGAGACAATGAGCAGTTCTTC. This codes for CASSPASGDNEQFF.

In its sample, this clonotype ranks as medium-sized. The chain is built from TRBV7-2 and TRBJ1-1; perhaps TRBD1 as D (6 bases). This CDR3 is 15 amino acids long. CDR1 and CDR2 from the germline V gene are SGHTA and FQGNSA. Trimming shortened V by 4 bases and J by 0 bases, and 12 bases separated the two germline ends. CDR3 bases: TGTGCCAGCAGCTCACAGGGAGGCGTGAACACTGAAGCTTTCTTT. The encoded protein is CASSSQGGVNTEAFF.

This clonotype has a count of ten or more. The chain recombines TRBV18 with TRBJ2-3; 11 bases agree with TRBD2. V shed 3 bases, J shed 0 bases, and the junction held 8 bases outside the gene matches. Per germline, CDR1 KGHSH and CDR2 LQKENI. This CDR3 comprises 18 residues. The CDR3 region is CASSPKTSGATSTDTQYF. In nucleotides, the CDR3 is TGTGCCAGCTCACCCAAGACTAGCGGGGCAACTAGCACAGATACGCAGTATTTT.

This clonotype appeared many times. Here the CDR3 reads CASSSNVGTGELFF. CDR3 sequence (DNA): TGCGCCAGCAGCTCCAACGTCGGCACCGGGGAGCTGTTTTTT. V usage is TRBV5-1 and J usage is TRBJ2-2; D not certain. CDR1 and CDR2 from the germline V gene are SGHRS and YFSETQ. The V gene lost 3 bases and the J gene lost 4 bases, with 10 bases spanning the gap. The CDR3 runs to 14 residues.

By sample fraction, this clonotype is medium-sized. The CDR3 reads CASSFGQSREQYF. The CDR3 region has the DNA TGTGCCAGCAGCTTCGGACAGTCCCGCGAGCAGTACTTC. This chain joins TRBV7-3 and TRBJ2-7, with D possibly being TRBD1 (6 bases). V lost 3 bases and J lost 6, with 12 bases in between. CDR1 and CDR2 (germline): SGHTA, FQGTGA. The CDR3 is made up of 13 amino acids.

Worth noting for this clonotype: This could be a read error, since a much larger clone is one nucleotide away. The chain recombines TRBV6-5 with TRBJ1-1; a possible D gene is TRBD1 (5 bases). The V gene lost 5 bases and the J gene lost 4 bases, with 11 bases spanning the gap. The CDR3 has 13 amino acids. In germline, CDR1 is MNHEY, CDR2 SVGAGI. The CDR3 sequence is CASSQGRSTEAFF. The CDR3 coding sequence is TGTGCCAGCAGTCAGGGAAGGTCCACTGAAGCTTTCTTT.